This T cell receptor (beta chain) derives from a study of blood T cell repertoires in COVID-19. Looking at the study overall: Acute and convalescent COVID-19 specimens originated in the United States, Italy and Spain.

Individuals drawn from 24 US areas were about 18 to 90 years old. Data came from immunoSEQ multiplex PCR; TCRdb stores just in-frame clones and leaves some out. This table has about 230,000 clones, more than 80% appearing once. CDR1 and CDR2 (germline): SGHAT, FQNNGV. The CDR3 is made up of 14 amino acids. The V segment lost 10 bases and the J segment 5 bases; nucleotides outside the gene matches: 14. The sample comprised PBMCs or T cells enriched from blood (not recorded which). The TCR was taken from a man aged 55 to 70 who had recovered from COVID-19. This chain links TRBV11-2 with TRBJ2-7, with 7 bases lining up with TRBD1. CDR3 region: CATKGARDVHEQYF. The CDR3 nucleotides are TGTGCCACGAAGGGGGCCAGGGACGTCCACGAGCAGTACTTC.